Following are 22 T cell receptor beta chains from one sample sequenced in a study of blood T cell repertoires in COVID-19. Assay: immunoSEQ multiplex PCR; the TCRdb copy retains only in-frame clones and omits some. The table lists 150,000 to 200,000 clones, 75% to 85% of them singletons. The specimen sequenced was PBMCs or T cells enriched from blood (not recorded which). Every receptor here comes from a man in his fifties or sixties who had recovered from COVID-19.

V usage is TRBV29-1 and J usage is TRBJ1-2; D possibly corresponds to TRBD1 (6 bases). Germline CDR1 is SQVTM and CDR2 is ANQGSEA. Trimming removed 7 bases at V and 4 bases at J, with 16 bases between. CDR3 size: 13 residues. The CDR3 loop reads CSDRVGGSYGYTF. The CDR3 region has the DNA TGCAGCGACAGAGTTGGGGGCAGCTATGGCTACACCTTC.

Note on this clone: This may arise from a read error, as a much more abundant clone is one base away. This sample includes further DNA sequences coding for the same CDR3. This chain links TRBV19 with TRBJ2-6, with D uncertain. The CDR3 length is 13 residues. CDR1 is LNHDA and CDR2 is SQIVND in the germline V gene (reference sequence). Trimming removed 3 bases at V and 4 bases at J, with 4 bases between. This CDR3 reads CASSITGANVLTF. The CDR3 nucleotides are TGTGCCAGTAGTATTACAGGGGCCAACGTCCTGACTTTC.

The chain combines TRBV5-6 with TRBJ1-2; 8 nucleotides match TRBD1. This CDR3 has 15 amino acids. CDR1 is SGHDT, CDR2 YYEEEE, per germline. V was clipped by 4 bases and J by 3 bases; unmatched bases: 8. The CDR3 coding sequence is TGTGCCAGCAGCCTGACAGGGGTGAATGACTATGGCTACACCTTC. The encoded protein is CASSLTGVNDYGYTF.

The chain employs TRBV19 and TRBJ2-2; D is perhaps TRBD2 (6 bases). V dropped 5 bases and J dropped 7 bases, with 17 bases sitting between them. CDR3 length: 15 amino acids. Germline CDR1 reads LNHDA; CDR2 reads SQIVND (reference sequence). The chain's CDR3 is CASSVRRGRSGELFF. The DNA for the CDR3 is TGTGCCAGTAGTGTAAGGAGGGGTCGGAGCGGGGAGCTGTTTTTT.

V is TRBV11-2 and J is TRBJ1-5, with 8 nucleotides matching TRBD1. From germline, CDR1 is SGHAT and CDR2 FQNNGV. Losses at the gene ends were 3 bases for V and 5 bases for J; bases not matched to a gene: 6. This CDR3 is built from 15 residues. DNA for the CDR3: TGTGCCAGCAGCTTGAGGCAGGGGGCCGATCAGCCCCAGCATTTT. Amino acid sequence: CASSLRQGADQPQHF.

The chain couples TRBV3-1 (or the pseudogene TRBV3-2) to TRBJ1-1, with TRBD1 matching over 11 bases. CDR1 LGHDT and CDR2 YNNKEL come from the germline V gene (reference sequence). This CDR3 contains 17 residues. Trimming took 4 bases from V and 2 from J; bases not matched to a gene: 9. The CDR3 DNA follows: TGTGCCAGCAGCCCTCATAGGACAGGGGGCAAAAACACTGAAGCTTTCTTT. Translating gives CASSPHRTGGKNTEAFF.

Details on this clone: Other DNA sequences in this sample translate to the same CDR3. The rearrangement links TRBV29-1 to TRBJ1-2, with a weak D call TRBD1 (6 bases). V dropped 6 bases and J dropped 0 bases, with 11 bases sitting between them. Germline-derived CDR1 and CDR2 are SQVTM and ANQGSEA. The CDR3 consists of 13 residues. Here the CDR3 DNA reads TGCAGCGTGTTACAGGGTACTAACTATGGCTACACCTTC. This gives the protein CSVLQGTNYGYTF.

This clone was seen a single time. The rearrangement links TRBV27 to TRBJ1-1, with 7 bases fitting TRBD1. Germline V gene lookup returns CDR1 MNHEY and CDR2 SMNVEV (reference sequence). The CDR3 length is 13 residues. The ends lost 6 bases at V and 4 bases at J; junction bases unmatched: 5. CDR3: CASRNTGATEAFF. CDR3 nucleotides: TGTGCCAGCAGGAATACAGGGGCCACTGAAGCTTTCTTT.

The genes are TRBV6-2 or TRBV6-3 and TRBJ2-3; D is uncertain. Trimming stripped 4 bases from V and 3 bases from J, with 17 bases between. This CDR3 has 16 amino acids. Looked up from germline, CDR1 is MNHEY and CDR2 is SVGEGT. CDR3 loop: CASSSPLTGTTDTQYF. The CDR3, as DNA: TGTGCCAGCAGTTCGCCTTTGACGGGTACTACAGATACGCAGTATTTT.

The chain recombines TRBV3-1 (or the pseudogene TRBV3-2) with TRBJ1-6; TRBD1 aligns across 7 bases. The CDR3 totals 14 residues. With 3 bases clipped from V and 7 bases from J, the junction kept 3 bases outside the gene matches. Germline V CDR1 and CDR2: LGHDT, YNNKEL (reference sequence). The DNA of the CDR3 is TGTGCCAGCAGCCAGAGGGACAGCAATTCACCCCTCCACTTT. Its protein is CASSQRDSNSPLHF.

This chain uses TRBV7-9 with TRBJ1-2; D is uncertain. The CDR3 has 14 residues. Germline loops: CDR1 SEHNR, CDR2 FQNEAQ (reference sequence). V shed 1 base and J shed 7 bases, with 13 bases lying between them. CDR3 nucleotides: TGTGCCAGCAGCTTAGATCCGGGTTTGGTTGGCTACACCTTC. Amino acids: CASSLDPGLVGYTF. Complete variable domain (other parts from reference TRBV7-9 and TRBJ1-2): DTGVSQNPRHKITKRGQNVTFRCDPISEHNRLYWYRQTLGQGPEFLTYFQNEAQLEKSRLLSDRFSAERPKGSFSTLEIQRTEQGDSAMYLCASSLDPGLVGYTFGSGTRLTVV.

The chain uses TRBV7-2 and TRBJ1-2; TRBD1 aligns across 10 bases. Germline-derived CDR1 and CDR2 are SGHTA and FQGNSA. V was pared by 5 bases and J by 3 bases, with 3 bases of the junction left unmatched. This CDR3 has 14 residues. This CDR3 reads CASSPGQGYYGYTF. The CDR3 DNA reads TGTGCCAGCAGCCCGGGACAGGGGTACTATGGCTACACCTTC.

This clone was counted between two and nine times. This CDR3 is also generated by other DNA sequences in the sample. The J gene is TRBJ2-5, the V gene TRBV4-1; 15 positions agree with TRBD2. The CDR3 is 19 amino acids. From germline, CDR1 is MGHRA and CDR2 YSYEKL. J gave up 2 bases and V 3 bases, and 10 bases lay outside the gene matches. CDR3 sequence: CASSHPGLAGGPGQETQYF. The CDR3, as DNA: TGCGCCAGCAGCCACCCGGGACTAGCGGGGGGCCCGGGACAAGAGACCCAGTACTTC.

The chain has TRBV4-1 and TRBJ2-7, with 10 bases fitting TRBD1. The CDR3 extends over 15 amino acids. The V segment lost 3 bases and the J segment 4 bases; nucleotides outside the gene matches: 6. The germline gives CDR1 MGHRA, CDR2 YSYEKL. CDR3 nucleotides: TGCGCCAGCAGCCAGACCCGGACAGGGGGATACGAGCAGTACTTC. Amino acid sequence: CASSQTRTGGYEQYF.

The V call is TRBV27, the J call TRBJ2-1, with D possibly being TRBD2 (6 bases). Trimming pared 6 bases from V and 8 bases from J, leaving 17 bases between. Germline V CDR1 and CDR2: MNHEY, SMNVEV (reference sequence). The CDR3 extends over 14 amino acids. CDR3 sequence (DNA): TGTGCCAGCAGGGGGGGACTGGGGTGGGATGAGCAGTTCTTC. Residues: CASRGGLGWDEQFF.

The J gene is TRBJ2-3, the V gene TRBV6-6; TRBD2 is a possible D gene (6 bases). V shed 5 bases and J shed 4 bases, with 16 bases lying between them. This CDR3 region has 15 residues. Per the germline V gene, CDR1 is MNHNY and CDR2 is SVGAGI (reference sequence). CDR3 amino acids: CASSLPEASADTQYF. CDR3 nucleotide sequence: TGTGCCAGCAGTCTCCCCGAGGCTAGCGCAGATACGCAGTATTTT.

The chain combines TRBV19 with TRBJ1-1; 9 bases line up with TRBD1. CDR1 LNHDA and CDR2 SQIVND come from the germline V gene (reference sequence). Losses at the gene ends were 7 bases for V and 0 bases for J; bases not matched to a gene: 9. CDR3 length: 16 amino acids. CDR3 coding DNA: TGTGCCAGTATCGGGACAGGGATATATTTGAACACTGAAGCTTTCTTT. It encodes CASIGTGIYLNTEAFF.

This clone has a single count. The chain recombines TRBV5-1 with TRBJ2-5, with 7 positions matching TRBD2. Per the germline V gene, CDR1 is SGHRS and CDR2 is YFSETQ. V was clipped by 3 bases and J by 3 bases; unmatched bases: 5. The CDR3 is made up of 14 amino acids. The DNA of the CDR3 is TGCGCCAGCAGCTCGGGGGGAGGGGAAGAGACCCAGTACTTC. Its protein is CASSSGGGEETQYF.

This clone showed up just once. V and J are TRBV4-1 and TRBJ2-2, with 8 bases aligning to TRBD1. The CDR3 has 15 residues. Germline V gene sequence: CDR1 MGHRA, CDR2 YSYEKL. V lost 1 base, J lost 7 bases, and 5 bases stayed unmatched. The CDR3 DNA is TGCGCCAGCAGCCAAGGGACAGGGTTTGGCGGGGAGCTGTTTTTT. Translating gives CASSQGTGFGGELFF.

This chain links TRBV5-1 with TRBJ2-1, with TRBD2 matching 10 bases. This CDR3 has 15 residues. Per germline, CDR1 SGHRS and CDR2 YFSETQ. V shed 4 bases, J shed 5 bases, and the junction held 6 bases outside the gene matches. CDR3 region: CASSLTSGINNEQFF. CDR3 DNA: TGCGCCAGCAGCCTAACTAGCGGGATTAACAATGAGCAGTTCTTC.

The chain uses TRBV5-1 and TRBJ1-1; 9 bases map to TRBD1. Per germline, CDR1 SGHRS and CDR2 YFSETQ. The CDR3 is 15 amino acids. V dropped 3 bases and J dropped 5; count of bases not matched to a gene: 8. Here the CDR3 DNA reads TGCGCCAGCAGCTACACAGGGGGCAGGGTGACTGAAGCTTTCTTT. Translating gives CASSYTGGRVTEAFF.

The V and J genes are TRBV5-1 and TRBJ2-5, with TRBD2 identical over 8 bases. V shed 4 bases and J 2 bases; nucleotides not matched to a gene: 4. Germline CDR1 SGHRS, CDR2 YFSETQ. The CDR3 runs to 14 residues. The CDR3 DNA is TGCGCCAGCAGCCGGGGGGGAAAACAAGAGACCCAGTACTTC. It codes for CASSRGGKQETQYF. Full variable domain (remainder filled in from reference TRBV5-1 and TRBJ2-5): KAGVTQTPRYLIKTRGQQVTLSCSPISGHRSVSWYQQTPGQGLQFLFEYFSETQRNKGNFPGRFSGRQFSNSRSEMNVSTLELGDSALYLCASSRGGKQETQYFGPGTRLLVL.